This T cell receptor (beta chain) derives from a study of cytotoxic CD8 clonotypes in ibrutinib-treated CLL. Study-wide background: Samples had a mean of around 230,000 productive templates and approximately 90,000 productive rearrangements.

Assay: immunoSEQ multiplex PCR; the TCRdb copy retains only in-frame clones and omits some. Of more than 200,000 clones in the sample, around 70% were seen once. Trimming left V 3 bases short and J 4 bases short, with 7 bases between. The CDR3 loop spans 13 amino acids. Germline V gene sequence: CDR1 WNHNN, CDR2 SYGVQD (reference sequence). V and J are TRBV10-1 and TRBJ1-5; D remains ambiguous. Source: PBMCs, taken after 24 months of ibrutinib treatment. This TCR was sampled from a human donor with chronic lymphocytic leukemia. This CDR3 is CASSEGRNQPQHF. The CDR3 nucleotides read TGCGCCAGCAGTGAAGGGAGAAATCAGCCCCAGCATTTT.